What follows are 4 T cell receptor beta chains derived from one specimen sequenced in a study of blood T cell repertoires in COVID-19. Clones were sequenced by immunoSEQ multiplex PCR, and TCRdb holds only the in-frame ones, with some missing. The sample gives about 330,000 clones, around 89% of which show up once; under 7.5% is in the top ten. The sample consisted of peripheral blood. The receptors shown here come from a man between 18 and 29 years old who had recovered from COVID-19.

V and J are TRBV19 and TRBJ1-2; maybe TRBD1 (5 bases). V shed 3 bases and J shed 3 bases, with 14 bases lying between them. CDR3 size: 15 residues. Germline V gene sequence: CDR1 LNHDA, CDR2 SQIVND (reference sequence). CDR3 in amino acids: CASSIPPGGDYGYTF. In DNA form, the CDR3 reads TGTGCCAGTAGTATCCCTCCGGGGGGGGACTATGGCTACACCTTC.

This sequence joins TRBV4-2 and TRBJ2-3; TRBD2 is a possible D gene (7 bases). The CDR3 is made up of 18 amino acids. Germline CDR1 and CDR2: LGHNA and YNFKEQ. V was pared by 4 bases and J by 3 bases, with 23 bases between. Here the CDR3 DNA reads TGTGCCAGCAGCCTCCTGGGGGGGGCTAGCGAAGTGACAGATACGCAGTATTTT. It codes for CASSLLGGASEVTDTQYF.

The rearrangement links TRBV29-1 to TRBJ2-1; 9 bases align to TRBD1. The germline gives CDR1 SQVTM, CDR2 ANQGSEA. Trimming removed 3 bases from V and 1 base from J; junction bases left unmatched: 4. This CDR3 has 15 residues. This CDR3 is CSVDSTGGSYNEQFF. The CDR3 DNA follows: TGCAGCGTTGATTCGACAGGGGGTTCCTACAATGAGCAGTTCTTC.

The CDR3 spells CASSSRVTSGSNVYEQYF. CDR3 nucleotide sequence: TGTGCCAGCAGCTCCCGGGTGACTAGCGGGAGCAACGTCTACGAGCAGTACTTC. The chain is built from TRBV13 and TRBJ2-7, with 12 bases matching TRBD2. This CDR3 comprises 18 residues. After removal of 4 bases from V and 3 bases from J, the junction contained 13 bases not matched to a gene. Germline V gene lookup returns CDR1 PRHDT and CDR2 FYEKMQ (reference sequence).